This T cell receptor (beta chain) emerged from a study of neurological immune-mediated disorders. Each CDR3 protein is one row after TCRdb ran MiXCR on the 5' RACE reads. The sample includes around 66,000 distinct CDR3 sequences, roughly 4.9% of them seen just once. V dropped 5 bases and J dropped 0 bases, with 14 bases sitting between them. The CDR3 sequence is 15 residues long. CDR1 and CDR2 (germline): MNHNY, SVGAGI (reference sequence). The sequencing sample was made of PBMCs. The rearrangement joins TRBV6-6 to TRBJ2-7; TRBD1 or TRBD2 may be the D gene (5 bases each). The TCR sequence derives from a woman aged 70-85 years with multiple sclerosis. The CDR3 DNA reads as TGTGCCAGCAGTCGGTCAGGGACCGACTCCTACGAGCAGTACTTC. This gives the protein CASSRSGTDSYEQYF.